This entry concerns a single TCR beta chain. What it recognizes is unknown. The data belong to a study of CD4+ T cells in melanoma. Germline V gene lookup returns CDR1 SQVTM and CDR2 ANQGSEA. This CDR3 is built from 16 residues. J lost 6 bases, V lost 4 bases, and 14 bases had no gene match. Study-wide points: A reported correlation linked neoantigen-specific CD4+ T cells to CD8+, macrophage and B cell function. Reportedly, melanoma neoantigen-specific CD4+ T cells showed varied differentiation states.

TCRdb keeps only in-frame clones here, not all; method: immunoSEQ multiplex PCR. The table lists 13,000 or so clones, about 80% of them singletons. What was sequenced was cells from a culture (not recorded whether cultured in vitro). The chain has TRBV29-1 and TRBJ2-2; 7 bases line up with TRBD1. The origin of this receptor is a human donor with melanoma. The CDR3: CSVGDRVRRNAGELFF. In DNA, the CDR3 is TGCAGCGTTGGAGACAGGGTGAGGCGCAACGCCGGGGAGCTGTTTTTT.